Presented here are 21 T cell receptor beta chains from one specimen sequenced in a study of T cells in Graves' hyperthyroidism and ophthalmopathy. TCR beta CDR3 regions were amplified from RNA transcripts. HTBI primers were used for first-round RT-PCR of the TCR CDR3. TCRdb independently ran MiXCR on the multiplex PCR reads; one entry per CDR3 protein. The table has 550,000 to 650,000 distinct CDR3 sequences, about 15% seen once; the top ten hold roughly 14%. Sequenced material: blood. The receptors stem from a woman between 40 and 55 years old with Graves' hyperthyroidism.

This clonotype occurred many times. The chain is built from TRBV30 and TRBJ2-5; the match to TRBD2 covers 7 bases. V was pared by 1 base and J by 0 bases, with 2 bases of the junction left unmatched. CDR1 and CDR2 from the germline V gene are GTSNPN and SVGIG (reference sequence). CDR3 length: 14 residues. This CDR3 reads CAWSAGGHQETQYF. CDR3 DNA sequence: TGTGCCTGGAGTGCGGGGGGACACCAAGAGACCCAGTACTTC.

The V gene is TRBV28, the J gene TRBJ2-7; weak D call: TRBD1 (5 bases). The CDR3 consists of 13 residues. Trimming took 7 bases from V and 6 from J, leaving 16 bases between them. CDR1 is MDHEN, CDR2 SYDVKM, per germline. The CDR3 sequence: CASTPDTVTEQYF. The CDR3 DNA reads as TGTGCCAGCACTCCGGACACCGTCACCGAGCAGTACTTC. Full variable domain (outside the CDR3, taken from reference TRBV28 and TRBJ2-7): DVKVTQSSRYLVKRTGEKVFLECVQDMDHENMFWYRQDPGLGLRLIYFSYDVKMKEKGDIPEGYSVSREKKERFSLILESASTNQTSMYLCASTPDTVTEQYFGPGTRLTVT.

The chain uses TRBV18 and TRBJ2-5, with 9 bases that match TRBD1. The germline V gene encodes CDR1 KGHSH and CDR2 LQKENI. CDR3 length equals 16 residues. With V trimmed by 2 bases and J by 1 base, 5 bases remained unmatched. The CDR3 loop reads CASSPFQGQGQETQYF. The CDR3 coding sequence is TGTGCCAGCTCACCATTCCAGGGACAGGGCCAAGAGACCCAGTACTTC.

The J gene is TRBJ2-1, the V gene TRBV9; tentatively, D is TRBD2 (5 bases). Per the germline V gene, CDR1 is SGDLS and CDR2 is YYNGEE. The CDR3 covers 15 residues. The V end lost 0 bases, the J end lost 1 base, and 8 bases lay between the germline ends. CDR3 sequence (DNA): TGTGCCAGCAGCGTAGTTGGGGAGTCCTACAATGAGCAGTTCTTC. This translates into CASSVVGESYNEQFF.

This clonotype appeared a few times. This may stem from a read error, because a much larger clone lies one nucleotide away. The CDR3 end shows no conserved phenylalanine or tryptophan, and so a read error is likely. The chain recombines TRBV28 with TRBJ2-2, with TRBD2 identical over 10 bases. Per the germline V gene, CDR1 is MDHEN and CDR2 is SYDVKM. The CDR3 length is 19 residues. The V and J ends lost 6 bases and 1 base, in that order; junction bases with no gene match: 14. The CDR3 region is CASSPPNSSGSGNTGELFS. CDR3 DNA: TGTGCCAGCAGCCCCCCGAATTCTAGCGGGAGTGGGAACACCGGGGAGCTGTTTTCT.

The rearrangement links TRBV11-2 to TRBJ2-3, with D maybe TRBD2 (5 bases). Germline CDR1 reads SGHAT; CDR2 reads FQNNGV. Trimming took 6 bases from V and 9 from J, leaving 25 bases between them. The CDR3 extends over 16 amino acids. The DNA of the CDR3 is TGTGCCAGCAGGCAACCCGGGCCCAGTTGGGAGAAAACGCAGTATTTT. As protein: CASRQPGPSWEKTQYF.

Many counts were recorded for this clonotype. The chain couples TRBV5-1 to TRBJ2-7; TRBD2 aligns across 12 bases. CDR1 is SGHRS and CDR2 is YFSETQ in the germline V gene. The CDR3 extends over 13 amino acids. J gave up 2 bases and V 7 bases, and 1 base lay outside the gene matches. The DNA for the CDR3 is TGCGCCAGCGGACTAGCGGGGACCTACGAGCAGTACTTC. Its translation: CASGLAGTYEQYF.

This clonotype was counted at least ten times. DNA for the CDR3: TGTGCCAGCAGCCCGGGAGCCGGGAGGTCTGGGGCCAACGTCCTGACTTTC. Encoded protein: CASSPGAGRSGANVLTF. The V call is TRBV7-8, the J call TRBJ2-6, with 7 bases lining up with TRBD2. Trimming at V came to 5 bases and at J to 1 base, leaving 8 bases not matched to a gene. This CDR3 comprises 17 residues. Germline V gives CDR1 SGHVS, CDR2 FQNEAQ.

This clonotype was counted ten times or more. V and J are TRBV27 and TRBJ1-5; D might be TRBD1 (5 bases). CDR3 length: 14 amino acids. CDR1 and CDR2 from the germline V gene are MNHEY and SMNVEV (reference sequence). With 1 base removed from V and 7 bases from J, the gap between germline ends came to 11 bases. CDR3 nucleotides: TGTGCCAGCAGTTTATTTAGGGGAGACCAGCCCCAGCATTTT. It is translated as CASSLFRGDQPQHF.

The gene calls are TRBV2 and TRBJ2-2; 8 nucleotides match TRBD1. The CDR3 has 19 amino acids. The V and J ends lost 7 bases and 1 base, in that order; junction bases with no gene match: 17. CDR1 is SNHLY and CDR2 is FYNNEI in the germline V gene. The CDR3, as DNA: TGTGCCAGCACTGACCCATACCTGGACAGGGCGGGGAACACCGGGGAGCTGTTTTTT. Residues: CASTDPYLDRAGNTGELFF. The variable domain in full, with the rest retrieved from reference TRBV2 and TRBJ2-2, is EPEVTQTPSHQVTQMGQEVILRCVPISNHLYFYWYRQILGQKVEFLVSFYNNEISEKSEIFDDQFSVERPDGSNFTLKIRSTKLEDSAMYFCASTDPYLDRAGNTGELFFGEGSRLTVL.

This clonotype was picked up a small number of times. Here the CDR3 DNA reads TGTGCCACCAGGAGCGGAGCGGGTATCGATCAGCCCCAGCATTTT. Amino acids: CATRSGAGIDQPQHF. The chain couples TRBV15 to TRBJ1-5; D is ambiguous. V lost 6 bases and J lost 5, with 17 bases in between. The CDR3 spans 15 residues. Germline assignment: CDR1 LNHNV and CDR2 YYDKDF (reference sequence).

The table lists this clonotype with a few counts. CDR3 in amino acids: CASSLESSGPYEQYF. CDR3 DNA sequence: TGCGCCAGCAGCTTGGAGTCTTCCGGGCCCTACGAGCAGTACTTC. The gene calls are TRBV5-1 and TRBJ2-7; no definite D call. The ends were cut back, 0 bases at V and 2 bases at J, with 12 bases in the middle. Germline assignment: CDR1 SGHRS and CDR2 YFSETQ. The CDR3 is 15 residues long. The full variable domain, rest sourced from reference TRBV5-1 and TRBJ2-7, is KAGVTQTPRYLIKTRGQQVTLSCSPISGHRSVSWYQQTPGQGLQFLFEYFSETQRNKGNFPGRFSGRQFSNSRSEMNVSTLELGDSALYLCASSLESSGPYEQYFGPGTRLTVT.

The rearrangement joins TRBV12-3 or TRBV12-4 to TRBJ2-7; no definite D call. The germline V and J ends were trimmed by 2 bases and 6 bases, with 11 bases remaining between them. This CDR3 region has 13 residues. CDR3 residues: CASSLCLGCEQYF. For the CDR3, the DNA is TGTGCCAGCAGTTTATGTCTGGGATGCGAGCAGTACTTC.

In regard to this clonotype: A much bigger clone sits one base away, suggesting this may be a read error. The chain combines TRBV6-1 with TRBJ1-2; D is ambiguous. This CDR3 spans 14 amino acids. Germline V gene sequence: CDR1 MNHNS, CDR2 SASEGT. The V gene lost 3 bases and the J gene lost 3 bases, with 11 bases spanning the gap. CDR3 sequence reads: CASSESAPHYGYTF. The CDR3 DNA reads as TGTGCCAGCAGTGAGTCCGCACCCCACTATGGCTACACCTTC.

This clonotype was seen once. The chain links TRBV20-1 to TRBJ1-1; the D is unclear. This CDR3 spans 11 amino acids. With 6 bases removed from V and 9 bases from J, the gap between germline ends came to 14 bases. Germline CDR1 reads DFQATT; CDR2 reads SNEGSKA (reference sequence). The CDR3 spells CSASDRSKAFF. The CDR3 bases are TGCAGTGCCTCGGACCGTTCAAAAGCTTTCTTT.

This clonotype appeared a few times. The rearrangement links TRBV5-1 to TRBJ2-1; D uncertain. V lost 1 base to trimming and J lost 12 bases, with 17 bases between them. The CDR3 runs to 14 residues. Germline assignment: CDR1 SGHRS and CDR2 YFSETQ. The CDR3 region has the DNA TGCGCCAGCAGCTTGCAGAGTAGGTCGGGTGGGCAGTTCTTC. Its translation is CASSLQSRSGGQFF.

The table lists this clonotype with many counts. The chain has TRBV20-1 and TRBJ2-3; a weak D match, TRBD2 (6 bases). Germline CDR1 DFQATT, CDR2 SNEGSKA (reference sequence). This CDR3 has 14 amino acids. V shed 5 bases and J shed 3 bases, with 15 bases lying between them. Here the CDR3 reads CSAAPLANTDTQYF. CDR3 sequence (DNA): TGCAGTGCTGCCCCCCTAGCGAATACAGATACGCAGTATTTT.

Ten or more counts support this clonotype. This rearrangement joins TRBV9 to TRBJ2-5, with 10 bases lining up with TRBD2. This CDR3 has 16 residues. Germline CDR1 is SGDLS and CDR2 is YYNGEE. V lost 0 bases, J lost 5 bases, and 7 bases stayed unmatched. The chain's CDR3 is CASSVGGLAGAETQYF. The CDR3 DNA sequence: TGTGCCAGCAGCGTAGGGGGTCTAGCGGGAGCGGAGACCCAGTACTTC.

V usage is TRBV7-2 and J usage is TRBJ1-6, with TRBD1 identical over 11 bases. Trimming removed 5 bases from V and 6 bases from J; junction bases left unmatched: 9. Germline CDR1 and CDR2: SGHTA and FQGNSA. The CDR3 is 17 residues long. The CDR3 DNA is TGTGCCAGCAGCATCTCCGGGACAGGGGGAGTTAATTCACCCCTCCACTTT. It translates to CASSISGTGGVNSPLHF.

The chain couples TRBV28 to TRBJ2-7; 10 bases fit TRBD2. Per the germline V gene, CDR1 is MDHEN and CDR2 is SYDVKM. This CDR3 comprises 15 residues. V dropped 6 bases and J dropped 2; count of bases not matched to a gene: 7. CDR3 in amino acids: CASSTSGTSAYEQYF. The CDR3 DNA follows: TGTGCCAGCAGCACCTCCGGGACTAGCGCCTACGAGCAGTACTTC.

The chain recombines TRBV9 with TRBJ2-7; D assignment may be TRBD1 or TRBD2 (5 bases each). Trimming took off 4 bases at V and 3 bases at J, with 14 bases between the two ends. CDR3 length: 14 amino acids. Germline values: CDR1 SGDLS, CDR2 YYNGEE. CDR3 sequence reads: CASSNSGTNYEQYF. As DNA, the CDR3 is TGTGCCAGCAGCAATTCCGGGACGAACTACGAGCAGTACTTC.